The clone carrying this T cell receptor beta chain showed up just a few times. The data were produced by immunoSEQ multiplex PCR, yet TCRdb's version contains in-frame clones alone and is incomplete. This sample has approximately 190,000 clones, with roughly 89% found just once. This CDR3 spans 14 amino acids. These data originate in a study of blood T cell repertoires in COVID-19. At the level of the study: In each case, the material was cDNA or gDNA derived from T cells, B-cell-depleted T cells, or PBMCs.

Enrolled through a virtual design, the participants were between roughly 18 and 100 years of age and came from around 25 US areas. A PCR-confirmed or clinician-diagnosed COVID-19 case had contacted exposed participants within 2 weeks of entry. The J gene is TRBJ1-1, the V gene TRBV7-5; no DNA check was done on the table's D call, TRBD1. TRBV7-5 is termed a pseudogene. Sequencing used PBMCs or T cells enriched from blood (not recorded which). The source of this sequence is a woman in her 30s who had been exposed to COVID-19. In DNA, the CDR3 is TGTGCCAGAGGGGACAGATCACAGAACACTGAAGCTTTCTTT. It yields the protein CARGDRSQNTEAFF.